The rows below give T cell receptor beta chains drawn from one sample of a study of identical twins. TCRdb ran MiXCR on the 5' RACE reads and lists one entry per CDR3 protein. The sample contains roughly 1,500,000 distinct CDR3 sequences, roughly a third of which appear only once. Sequenced: cord blood. The receptors were gathered from a newborn girl in good health. CDR3s include the opening cysteine and the closing phenylalanine or tryptophan. Fields, in order: V gene, CDR3 protein.

TRBV4-2 | CASSQDHVMGFSRGSPLHF
TRBV6-5 | CASSRIGTPYEQYF
TRBV5-1 | CASSLATRGTSYEQYF
TRBV20-1 | CSAGRTGDEQYF
TRBV7-6 | CASSLVGAPLHF
TRBV11-2 | CASSLFTSAGELFF
TRBV27 | CAWTGLFF
TRBV10-3 | CAISGGAMNTEAFF
TRBV20-1 | CSARASRDFPYEQFF
TRBV24-1 | CATSEGQVNEKLFF
TRBV28 | CASDESGTAGSYNEQFF
TRBV13 | CASSLARTHEQYF
TRBV5-4 | CASSLARLAGSYNEQFF
TRBV28 | CASSFYTRVAETQYF
TRBV20-1 | CSPDGTGRNTEAFF
TRBV6-1 | CASSVTTGNTEAFF
TRBV6-2/TRBV6-3 | CASSYRARWSNQPQHF
TRBV5-1 | CASILQQVAGAKNGRDEQFF
TRBV29-1 | CSVEGGQGAGNEQYF
TRBV7-9 | CASSLQGNGYTF
TRBV3-1 | CASSPSLNSPLHF
TRBV4-2 | CASSQDWPGPNQPQHF
TRBV13 | CASSSPGTAYNEQFF
TRBV6-5 | CASSFYPGNTEAFF
TRBV20-1 | CSARDSWDKRYEQFF
TRBV28 | CASSSSGGGNYGYTF
TRBV3-1 | CASSQEGQGETYEQYF
TRBV2 | CASSAGPSGFTDTQYF
TRBV7-8 | CASSLGRVSGRFGDTQYF
TRBV12-3/TRBV12-4 | CASSLSGSDYGNTF
TRBV28 | CASSSKGPYGQPQHF
TRBV27 | CASSTASGSPTDTQYF
TRBV5-1 | CASSLGRVREDSPLHF
TRBV29-1 | CSVPSIYEQYF
TRBV20-1 | CSARGRPYEQYF
TRBV5-1 | CASSLDGYNEQYF
TRBV28 | CASSFPLSMKSSYEQYF
TRBV20-1 | CSATQGARGYTF
TRBV18 | CASSPDRELEGYTF
TRBV25-1 | CASKGPGYGYTF
TRBV7-8 | CASSLGPRTGRDSPLHF
TRBV20-1 | CSARRAYLAKNIQYF
TRBV12-3/TRBV12-4 | CASSRSGGGGYNEQYF
TRBV4-2 | CASSQGGREVDTQYF
TRBV12-3/TRBV12-4 | CASSLGGRGRTNEKLFF
TRBV6-1 | CASSEYGTPNYGYTF
TRBV7-9 | CASSFRGWTDTQYF
TRBV5-1 | CASSLAGLAGGPYRNEQFF
TRBV5-5 | CASSSNDPSHNEQFF
TRBV2 | CASSGRWGVETQYF
TRBV11-2 | CASSLEVWGQGYSPLHF